This entry is about one T cell receptor (beta chain). The record originates from a study of blood T cell repertoires in COVID-19. Background on the study: Sites across the United States, Italy and Spain contributed samples from acute and convalescent COVID-19. In each case, the material was cDNA or gDNA derived from T cells, B-cell-depleted T cells, or PBMCs.

Original data processing: The assay estimated nucleated cells by amplifying reference gene primers. Using immunoSEQ multiplex PCR, the repertoire was profiled, and TCRdb retains in-frame clones only, with some absent. That table furnishes V, J and clone size, whereas the DNA furnished D and trimming. The sample includes some 240,000 clones, 90% of them seen just once. V lost 3 bases, J lost 10 bases, and 24 bases lay in between. The CDR3 is made up of 16 amino acids. CDR1 is LNHDA and CDR2 is SQIVND in the germline V gene (reference sequence). The V and J genes are TRBV19 and TRBJ1-1; D may be TRBD1 (5 bases). This sequence originates from a woman aged 55 to 70 with COVID-19, enrolled during active disease. The sequencing input was peripheral blood. The CDR3 DNA is TGTGCCAGTAGTATTCCCCTGGCAGGGATGTTGTTGGGAGCTTTCTTT. Protein: CASSIPLAGMLLGAFF.